Reported below is one T cell receptor (beta chain). Its antigen is unidentified. TCRdb independently ran MiXCR on the reads; one entry per CDR3 protein. The data hold approximately 150,000 distinct CDR3 sequences, with roughly a fifth observed a single time. The source of the sample is a study of T cell repertoires in cytomegalovirus infection. Trimming left V 5 bases short and J 7 bases short, with 17 bases between. This CDR3 contains 13 residues. Germline loops: CDR1 SQVTM, CDR2 ANQGSEA. This specimen was CD8+ T cells from cultured PBMCs, taken from culture after CMV antigen stimulation. The source of this sequence is a human donor in good health (CMV status not recorded). Some clones in this sample may be carry-over from other donors' samples. The chain carries TRBV29-1 and TRBJ1-1; D call uncertain. The CDR3 loop reads CSVTQQKSNEAFF. CDR3 DNA: TGCAGCGTTACACAGCAGAAATCAAATGAAGCTTTCTTT.